The 5 T cell receptor beta chains listed next were all sequenced from one sample in a study of cytomegalovirus exposure and HLA in healthy donors. PCR primers comprised 60 Vbeta and 13 Jbeta primers. Libraries were prepared by immunoSEQ multiplex PCR; TCRdb keeps only in-frame clonotypes and omits some of them. The sample holds some 150,000 clones; almost 80% are singletons and the top ten take 1.3%. Input material: PBMCs. The receptors shown here come from a woman aged 45 to 65 in good health and CMV-seronegative.

The chain has TRBV10-2 and TRBJ2-7; weak D call: TRBD2 (5 bases). V lost 3 bases to trimming and J lost 12 bases, with 18 bases between them. The CDR3 consists of 13 residues. The V gene's germline CDR1 is WSHSY and CDR2 SAAADI. In nucleotides, the CDR3 is TGCGCCAGCAGTGAAACAACGGGGTCTTCGGGGTACTTC. This sequence encodes CASSETTGSSGYF.

This clone appeared a single time. The chain couples TRBV5-4 to TRBJ1-4; possibly TRBD1 for D (5 bases). The germline CDR1 and CDR2 sequences are SGHNT and YYREEE (reference sequence). V was shortened by 4 bases and J by 8 bases, with 18 bases between the two germline ends. CDR3 length equals 15 residues. DNA of the CDR3: TGTGCCAGCAGCGAACCGTCGGGGGTGGCGGAAAAACTGTTTTTT. Protein product: CASSEPSGVAEKLFF.

This clone was seen a few times. The J gene is TRBJ2-3, the V gene TRBV28, with 10 bases fitting TRBD2. This CDR3 comprises 15 residues. Unmatched junction bases numbered 10, after V lost 5 bases and J lost 8 bases. Germline values: CDR1 MDHEN, CDR2 SYDVKM. CDR3 amino acids: CASSTRLAGAGTQYF. The CDR3 coding sequence is TGTGCCAGCAGTACCCGGCTAGCGGGGGCAGGTACGCAGTATTTT.

Only one count was recorded for this clone. The V and J genes are TRBV5-4 and TRBJ2-1; 11 bases align to TRBD1. The CDR3 totals 15 residues. CDR1 is SGHNT, CDR2 YYREEE, per germline (reference sequence). V shed 4 bases, J shed 3 bases, and the junction held 3 bases outside the gene matches. The CDR3 nucleotides are TGTGCCAGCAGCCCGGACAGGGGGCTCTACAATGAGCAGTTCTTC. This sequence encodes CASSPDRGLYNEQFF.

CDR3 amino acids: CASSPWSQRQGERTEAFF. The CDR3 coding sequence is TGTGCCAGCAGCCCCTGGAGCCAACGACAGGGAGAGAGAACTGAAGCTTTCTTT. The chain uses TRBV7-9 and TRBJ1-1; TRBD1 matches 7 bases. Germline V gives CDR1 SEHNR, CDR2 FQNEAQ (reference sequence). Trimming cost V 5 bases and J 5 bases; bases outside gene matches: 20. The CDR3 runs to 18 residues.